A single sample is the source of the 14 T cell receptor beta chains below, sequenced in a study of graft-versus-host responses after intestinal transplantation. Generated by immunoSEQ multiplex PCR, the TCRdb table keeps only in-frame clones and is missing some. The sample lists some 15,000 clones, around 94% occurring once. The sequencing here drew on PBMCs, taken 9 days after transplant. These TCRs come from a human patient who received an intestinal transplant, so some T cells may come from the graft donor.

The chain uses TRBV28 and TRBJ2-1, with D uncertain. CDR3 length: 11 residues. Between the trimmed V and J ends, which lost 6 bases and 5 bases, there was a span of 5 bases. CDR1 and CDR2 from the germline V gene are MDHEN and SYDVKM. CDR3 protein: CASRRNNEQFF. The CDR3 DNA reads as TGTGCCAGCAGAAGGAACAATGAGCAGTTCTTC.

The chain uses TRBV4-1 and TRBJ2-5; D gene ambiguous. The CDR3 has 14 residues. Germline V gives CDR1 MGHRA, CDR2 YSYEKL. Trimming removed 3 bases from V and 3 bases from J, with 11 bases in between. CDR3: CASSHSRIEETQYF. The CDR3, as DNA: TGCGCCAGCAGCCACTCGCGGATTGAAGAGACCCAGTACTTC.

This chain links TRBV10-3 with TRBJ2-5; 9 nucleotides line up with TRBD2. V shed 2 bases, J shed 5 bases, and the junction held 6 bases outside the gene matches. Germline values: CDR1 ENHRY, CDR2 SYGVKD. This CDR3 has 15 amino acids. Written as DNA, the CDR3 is TGTGCCATCAGTGAGGGCGGGAGGGCCGAGGAGACCCAGTACTTC. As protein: CAISEGGRAEETQYF.

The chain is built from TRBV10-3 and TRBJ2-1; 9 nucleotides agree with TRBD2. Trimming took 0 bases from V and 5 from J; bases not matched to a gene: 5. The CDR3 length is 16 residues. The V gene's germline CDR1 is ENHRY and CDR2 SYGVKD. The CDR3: CAISESGLAGHNEQFF. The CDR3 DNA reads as TGTGCCATCAGTGAGTCGGGGCTAGCGGGGCACAATGAGCAGTTCTTC.

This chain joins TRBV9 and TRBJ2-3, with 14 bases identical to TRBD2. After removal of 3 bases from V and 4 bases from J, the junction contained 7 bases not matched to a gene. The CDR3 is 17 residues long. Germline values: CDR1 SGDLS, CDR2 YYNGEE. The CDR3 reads CASSGLAGGAGADTQYF. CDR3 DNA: TGTGCCAGCAGCGGACTAGCGGGGGGGGCGGGGGCAGATACGCAGTATTTT.

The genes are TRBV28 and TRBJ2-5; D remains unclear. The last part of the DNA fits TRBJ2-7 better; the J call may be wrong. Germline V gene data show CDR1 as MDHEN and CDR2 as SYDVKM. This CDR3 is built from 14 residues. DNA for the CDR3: TGTGCCAGCAGTCTTCCGGGCCGTACCTACGAGCAGTACTTC. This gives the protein CASSLPGRTYEQYF.

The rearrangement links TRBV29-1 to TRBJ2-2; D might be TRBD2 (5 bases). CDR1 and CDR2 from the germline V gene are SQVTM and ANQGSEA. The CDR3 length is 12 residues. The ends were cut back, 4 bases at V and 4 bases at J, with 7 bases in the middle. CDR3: CSVAGGTGELFF. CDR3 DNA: TGCAGCGTTGCTGGAGGCACCGGGGAGCTGTTTTTT.

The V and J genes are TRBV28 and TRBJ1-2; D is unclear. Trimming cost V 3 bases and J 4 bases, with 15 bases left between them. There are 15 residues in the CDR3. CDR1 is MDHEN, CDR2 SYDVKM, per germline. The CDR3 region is CASSLSIPKIYGYTF. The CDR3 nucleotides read TGTGCCAGCAGTTTGTCGATTCCGAAGATCTATGGCTACACCTTC.

CDR3 in amino acids: CASSLEGQGDNEQFF. The CDR3 DNA sequence: TGTGCCAGCAGCTTAGAGGGACAGGGGGACAATGAGCAGTTCTTC. V gene TRBV13 combines with J gene TRBJ2-1; 11 bases map to TRBD1. V lost 1 base to trimming and J lost 5 bases; unmatched junction nucleotides: 1. CDR3 length: 15 residues. Germline V gene sequence: CDR1 PRHDT, CDR2 FYEKMQ (reference sequence). The full variable domain, with the rest looked up from reference TRBV13 and TRBJ2-1, is AAGVIQSPRHLIKEKRETATLKCYPIPRHDTVYWYQQGPGQDPQFLISFYEKMQSDKGSIPDRFSAQQFSDYHSELNMSSLELGDSALYFCASSLEGQGDNEQFFGPGTRLTVL.

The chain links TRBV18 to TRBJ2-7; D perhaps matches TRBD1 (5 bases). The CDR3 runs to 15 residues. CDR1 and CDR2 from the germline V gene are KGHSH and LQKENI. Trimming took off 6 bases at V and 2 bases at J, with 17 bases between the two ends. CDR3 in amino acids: CASSLGPSVTYEQYF. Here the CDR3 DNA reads TGTGCCAGCTCTTTGGGGCCTTCTGTCACCTACGAGCAGTACTTC.

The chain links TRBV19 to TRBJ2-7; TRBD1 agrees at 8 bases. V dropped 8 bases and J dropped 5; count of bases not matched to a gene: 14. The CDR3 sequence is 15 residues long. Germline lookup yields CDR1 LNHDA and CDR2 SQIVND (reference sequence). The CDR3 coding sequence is TGTGCCAGTTCATTCCGGGCAGGGGGCGTAGACGAGCAGTACTTC. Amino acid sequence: CASSFRAGGVDEQYF.

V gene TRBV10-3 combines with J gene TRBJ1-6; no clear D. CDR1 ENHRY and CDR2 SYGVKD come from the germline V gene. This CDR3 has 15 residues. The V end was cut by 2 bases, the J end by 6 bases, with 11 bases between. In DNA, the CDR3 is TGTGCCATCAGTGAGGAGGGCCTAATTAATTCACCCCTCCACTTT. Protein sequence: CAISEEGLINSPLHF.

The CDR3 sequence is CASSVGSGSYGYTF. The CDR3 DNA sequence: TGTGCCAGCAGCGTAGGTTCCGGGTCCTATGGCTACACCTTC. The chain recombines TRBV9 with TRBJ1-2, with unresolved D. Trimming removed 0 bases at V and 4 bases at J, with 10 bases between. The CDR3 covers 14 residues. In germline, CDR1 is SGDLS, CDR2 YYNGEE.

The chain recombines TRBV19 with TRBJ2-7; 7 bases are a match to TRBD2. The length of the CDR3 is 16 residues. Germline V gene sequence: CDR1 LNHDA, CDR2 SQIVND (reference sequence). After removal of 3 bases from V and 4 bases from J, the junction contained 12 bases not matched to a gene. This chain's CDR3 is CASSMASGISVYEQYF. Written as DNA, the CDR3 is TGTGCCAGTAGTATGGCGAGCGGGATTTCAGTTTACGAGCAGTACTTC.